This T cell receptor beta chain was documented in a study of PD-1 blockade in classical Hodgkin lymphoma. Study conclusions and caveats: CD4+ TCR diversity rose significantly by C4D1, and CD8+ TCR diversity did not.

This CDR3 contains 16 residues. In germline, CDR1 is SQVTM, CDR2 ANQGSEA. Deletions cut 5 bases from V and 3 bases from J, with 22 bases between. Stated time point: cycle 4 day 1 (C4D1), after five to seven weeks of nivolumab. Every one of the patients relapsed after autologous stem cell transplantation (brentuximab vedotin exposure was variable). Applied to thawed PBMCs, magnetic negative selection was the method used to isolate CD8+ T cells. Concerning this clone: What it recognizes is unknown.

Clones were sequenced by immunoSEQ multiplex PCR, and TCRdb holds only the in-frame ones, with some missing. Altogether roughly 4,000 clones are present, roughly 76% being singletons, with the ten largest covering approximately 25%. The sequencing here drew on CD8+ T cells from blood, taken before the fourth cycle of nivolumab. The sequence was collected from a human donor with classical Hodgkin lymphoma. This chain joins TRBV29-1 and TRBJ1-1; D may be TRBD1 (6 bases). CDR3 bases: TGCAGCGTTCGGACAGCCAAAGTGGGGCGATACACTGAAGCTTTCTTT. It specifies CSVRTAKVGRYTEAFF. Full variable domain (remainder filled in from reference TRBV29-1 and TRBJ1-1): SAVISQKPSRDICQRGTSLTIQCQVDSQVTMMFWYRQQPGQSLTLIATANQGSEATYESGFVIDKFPISRPNLTFSTLTVSNMSPEDSSIYLCSVRTAKVGRYTEAFFGQGTRLTVV.